This T cell receptor beta chain was sequenced in a study of early T cells in non-severe SARS-CoV-2 infection. Study at large: RNA in bulk from unsorted whole blood was sequenced, and chains were unpaired.

Attachment of unique molecular identifiers to individual cDNA molecules was performed. From the 5' RACE reads, TCRdb called clonotypes with MiXCR, one entry per CDR3 protein. This table has tens of thousands of distinct CDR3 sequences, roughly 9% appearing once. Notes on this clonotype: As yet, its antigen is unknown.

Study-level findings and limits: In VDJdb matching, anti-spike CD8 responses were favored while private and CD4 specificities went missing.

Sequences were obtained from whole blood. This receptor was taken from an adult who was a healthcare worker with PCR-confirmed SARS-CoV-2 infection or an uninfected control (not recorded which).

This chain's CDR3 is CSARVGATDTQYF. The DNA of the CDR3 is TGCAGTGCTAGAGTGGGGGCCACAGATACGCAGTATTTT. The rearrangement links TRBV20-1 to TRBJ2-3; tentatively, D is TRBD1 (6 bases). Trimming removed 1 base at V and 2 bases at J, with 7 bases between. The germline gives CDR1 DFQATT, CDR2 SNEGSKA (reference sequence). The CDR3 covers 13 residues.